The 7 T cell receptor beta chains presented below share a single source sample, sequenced in a study of shared clonotypes between healthy human individuals. Profiled with immunoSEQ multiplex PCR; TCRdb holds only in-frame clones, not every one. Of over a million clones listed, 60% to 80% are singletons. The sample was memory CD4+ T cells sorted from blood. Subset defined: CD45RA-negative fraction. The receptors originated from a man aged 18-30 years in good health.

This clone was seen a few times. The CDR3, as DNA: TGTGCCTGGCGGCCGGAAAATGAAAAACTGTTTTTT. Translated, it gives CAWRPENEKLFF. This chain links TRBV30 with TRBJ1-4, with D unclear. The CDR3 is 12 residues long. Trimming removed 5 bases from V and 5 bases from J, with 9 bases in between. The germline V gene has CDR1 GTSNPN and CDR2 SVGIG (reference sequence). Full variable domain (outside the CDR3, taken from reference TRBV30 and TRBJ1-4): SQTIHQWPATLVQPVGSPLSLECTVEGTSNPNLYWYRQAAGRGLQLLFYSVGIGQISSEVPQNLSASRPQDRQFILSSKKLLLSDSGFYLCAWRPENEKLFFGSGTQLSVL.

The chain employs TRBV5-1 and TRBJ2-1; D is uncertain. Between the trimmed V and J ends, which lost 0 bases and 8 bases, there was a span of 12 bases. The CDR3 length is 14 residues. Germline values: CDR1 SGHRS, CDR2 YFSETQ. CDR3 nucleotide sequence: TGCGCCAGCAGCTTGGGCCAGGCCATGGATGAGCAGTTCTTC. Amino acids: CASSLGQAMDEQFF. Full variable domain (rest looked up from reference TRBV5-1 and TRBJ2-1): KAGVTQTPRYLIKTRGQQVTLSCSPISGHRSVSWYQQTPGQGLQFLFEYFSETQRNKGNFPGRFSGRQFSNSRSEMNVSTLELGDSALYLCASSLGQAMDEQFFGPGTRLTVL.

In this sample, this clone turned up once. The CDR3 loop reads CASSRRMGGLEETQYF. In DNA form, the CDR3 reads TGTGCCAGCAGCAGAAGGATGGGGGGACTAGAAGAGACCCAGTACTTC. This chain links TRBV7-9 with TRBJ2-5; TRBD2 matches 8 bases. Germline V lookup: CDR1 SEHNR, CDR2 FQNEAQ (reference sequence). The CDR3 sequence is 16 residues long. The V gene end was trimmed by 5 bases and the J gene end by 3 bases; junction bases not matched to a gene: 11.

The chain recombines TRBV25-1 with TRBJ1-6; perhaps TRBD1 as D (5 bases). The CDR3 covers 15 residues. Deletions cut 5 bases from V and 9 bases from J, with 17 bases between. Per the germline V gene, CDR1 is MGHDK and CDR2 is SYGVNS. CDR3 DNA sequence: TGTGCCAGCAGTAGGGGAGGGGATAGAAGTTCACCCCTCCACTTT. It specifies CASSRGGDRSSPLHF.

The chain has TRBV11-2 and TRBJ1-2, with 9 bases aligning to TRBD1. Germline values: CDR1 SGHAT, CDR2 FQNNGV. V shed 1 base and J 8 bases; nucleotides not matched to a gene: 5. There are 14 residues in the CDR3. The CDR3 nucleotides read TGTGCCAGCAGCTTAGGCGGGACAGGGCAGGGCTACACCTTC. Translation: CASSLGGTGQGYTF.

The chain recombines TRBV7-2 with TRBJ2-6, with 7 positions matching TRBD1. The CDR3 spans 17 residues. Germline CDR1 reads SGHTA; CDR2 reads FQGNSA. The trim removed 5 bases at V and 0 bases at J, leaving 7 bases unmatched. Here the CDR3 DNA reads TGTGCCAGCAGCCCGACGACAGGGAACTCTGGGGCCAACGTCCTGACTTTC. The encoded protein is CASSPTTGNSGANVLTF.

This clone was picked up one time. V usage is TRBV9 and J usage is TRBJ2-1; D not resolved. Germline CDR1 is SGDLS and CDR2 is YYNGEE. This CDR3 contains 15 residues. Trimming cost V 3 bases and J 0 bases, with 10 bases left between them. This CDR3 reads CASSARIASYNEQFF. The CDR3, as DNA: TGTGCCAGCAGCGCTCGAATAGCCTCCTACAATGAGCAGTTCTTC. Full variable domain (missing parts from reference TRBV9 and TRBJ2-1): DSGVTQTPKHLITATGQRVTLRCSPRSGDLSVYWYQQSLDQGLQFLIQYYNGEERAKGNILERFSAQQFPDLHSELNLSSLELGDSALYFCASSARIASYNEQFFGPGTRLTVL.